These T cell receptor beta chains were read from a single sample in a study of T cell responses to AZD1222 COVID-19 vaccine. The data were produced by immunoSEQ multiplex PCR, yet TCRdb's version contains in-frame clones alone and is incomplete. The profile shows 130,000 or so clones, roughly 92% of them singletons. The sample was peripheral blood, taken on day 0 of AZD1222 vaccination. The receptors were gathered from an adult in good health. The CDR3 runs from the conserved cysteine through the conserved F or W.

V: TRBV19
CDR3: CASSLAGGLETQYF

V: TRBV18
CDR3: CASSPPGKGRETQYF

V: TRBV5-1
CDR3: CASSLRDNGYEQYF

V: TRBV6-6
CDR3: CASSRDRGNTIYF

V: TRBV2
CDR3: CASRRESVNTEAFF

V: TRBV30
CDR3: CAIQDHGYTF

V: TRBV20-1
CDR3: CSASPGQVNSPLHF

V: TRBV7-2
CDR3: CASSPTRGGTEAFF

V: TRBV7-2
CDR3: CASSSRAARETQYF

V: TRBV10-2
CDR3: CASSDRGGSYNEQFF

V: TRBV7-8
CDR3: CASSSPRGVGTNYGYTF

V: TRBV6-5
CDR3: CASRGTGESPYGYTF

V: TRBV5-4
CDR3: CASSPGGERRETQYF

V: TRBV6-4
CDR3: CASSEDISGANVLTF

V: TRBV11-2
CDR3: CASSLVRGAYEQYF

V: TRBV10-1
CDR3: CASSESRGYPDTQYF

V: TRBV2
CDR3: CASSEGRGEFPDEQFF

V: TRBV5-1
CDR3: CASSVDSAAYEQYF

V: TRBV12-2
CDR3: CASRLRWSYEQYF

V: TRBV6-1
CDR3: CASSGIALLGRLNEQFF